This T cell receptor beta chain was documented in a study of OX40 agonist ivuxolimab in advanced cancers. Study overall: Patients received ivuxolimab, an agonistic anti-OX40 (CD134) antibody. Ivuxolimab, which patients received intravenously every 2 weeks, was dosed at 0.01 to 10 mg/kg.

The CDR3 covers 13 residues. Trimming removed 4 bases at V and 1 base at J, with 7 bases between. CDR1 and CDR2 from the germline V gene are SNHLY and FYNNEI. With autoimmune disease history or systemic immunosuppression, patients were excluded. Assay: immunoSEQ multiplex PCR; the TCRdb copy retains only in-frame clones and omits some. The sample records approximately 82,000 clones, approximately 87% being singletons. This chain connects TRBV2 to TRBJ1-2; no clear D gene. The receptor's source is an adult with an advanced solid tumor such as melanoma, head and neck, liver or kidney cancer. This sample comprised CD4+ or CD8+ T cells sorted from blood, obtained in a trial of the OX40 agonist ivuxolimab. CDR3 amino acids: CASSAVDNYGYTF. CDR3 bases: TGTGCCAGCAGTGCCGTGGATAACTATGGCTACACCTTC. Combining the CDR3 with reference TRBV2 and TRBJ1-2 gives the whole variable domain EPEVTQTPSHQVTQMGQEVILRCVPISNHLYFYWYRQILGQKVEFLVSFYNNEISEKSEIFDDQFSVERPDGSNFTLKIRSTKLEDSAMYFCASSAVDNYGYTFGSGTRLTVV.